The rows below give T cell receptor beta chains drawn from one sample of a study of regulatory T cells in long-lasting Graves disease. TCRdb reprocessed the multiplex PCR reads with MiXCR, giving one entry per CDR3 protein. The sample holds 400,000 to 500,000 distinct CDR3 sequences, roughly a fifth seen once. Here the sequenced sample was peripheral blood mononuclear cells (PBMCs), taken when the disease was refractory, from a patient treated with antithyroid drugs. The receptors here all came from a female donor with Graves disease. Each CDR3 is given with its conserved first and last residue. Fields, in order: J gene, D gene, V gene, clone size, CDR3 protein, CDR3 DNA. D genes are given only for firm matches. The size field is filled for only some rows; it gives once, few, many or a size class.

TRBJ2-7 TRBD2 TRBV7-2 many CASIPGSGRVHEQYF TGTGCCAGCATCCCTGGTAGCGGGAGGGTCCACGAGCAGTACTTC
TRBJ2-7 TRBD2 TRBV12-3/TRBV12-4 - CASSIIAGGAYEQYF TGTGCCAGCAGCATTATTGCGGGAGGGGCCTACGAGCAGTACTTC
TRBJ1-1 - TRBV30 - CAWSERLWEGAFF TGTGCCTGGAGTGAACGCCTATGGGAGGGGGCTTTCTTT
TRBJ2-5 - TRBV5-1 few CASAPGGQETQYF TGCGCCAGCGCCCCCGGGGGCCAAGAGACCCAGTACTTC
TRBJ1-2 - TRBV30 many CAWTPGGPGYTF TGTGCCTGGACCCCGGGGGGACCGGGCTACACCTTC
TRBJ1-6 - TRBV10-3 few CAISDARGSYNSPLHF TGTGCCATCAGTGACGCCAGGGGCTCCTATAATTCACCCCTCCACTTT
TRBJ2-2 - TRBV20-1 few CSARDKSGLDARELFF TGCAGTGCTAGAGATAAATCGGGGTTGGACGCCCGGGAGCTGTTTTTT
TRBJ2-1 - TRBV5-1 - CASSLGYDNEQFF TGCGCCAGCAGCTTAGGCTACGACAATGAGCAGTTCTTC
TRBJ2-5 TRBD2 TRBV7-2 many CASSFLAGQETQYF TGTGCCAGCAGCTTCCTAGCGGGCCAAGAGACCCAGTACTTC
TRBJ2-2 TRBD2 TRBV12-3/TRBV12-4 - CASSTPGGGANTGELFF TGTGCCAGCAGTACCCCGGGGGGGGGGGCGAACACCGGGGAGCTGTTTTTT
TRBJ1-2 - TRBV19 few CASSIDPVAYGYTF TGTGCCAGTAGTATAGATCCGGTGGCCTATGGCTACACCTTC
TRBJ1-1 - TRBV7-9 - CASRSGVAEAFF TGTGCCAGCAGATCAGGGGTGGCTGAAGCTTTCTTT
TRBJ2-7 - TRBV6-2/TRBV6-3 - CASRQPGLWEQYF TGTGCCAGCAGACAGCCCGGCTTATGGGAGCAGTACTTC
TRBJ1-3 - TRBV28 - CASRSGHSGNTIYF TGTGCCAGCAGATCGGGCCACTCTGGAAACACCATATATTTT
TRBJ1-1 - TRBV13 few CASSFKPQVRVRGGTEAFF TGTGCCAGCAGCTTTAAACCCCAGGTCCGGGTCAGGGGCGGGACTGAAGCTTTCTTT
TRBJ2-7 - TRBV11-2 many CASSLDQQRSYEQYF TGTGCCAGCAGCTTAGATCAGCAGAGATCCTACGAGCAGTACTTC
TRBJ2-7 - TRBV7-3 - CASSLGGAKKYEQYF TGTGCCAGCAGCCTAGGGGGAGCAAAGAAATACGAGCAGTACTTC
TRBJ2-4 - TRBV27 many CASSLSLGGKNIQYF TGTGCCAGCAGTTTATCGCTGGGGGGAAAAAACATTCAGTACTTC
TRBJ2-1 - TRBV20-1 - CSAHTGLNEQFF TGCAGTGCTCATACTGGATTAAATGAGCAGTTCTTC
TRBJ1-1 - TRBV5-1 - CASSPDRYGRGTEAFF TGCGCCAGCAGCCCCGACAGGTATGGGCGTGGCACTGAAGCTTTCTTT
TRBJ1-2 TRBD1 TRBV12-3/TRBV12-4 many CASSSTGGGYTF TGTGCCAGCAGCTCAACAGGGGGCGGCTACACCTTC
TRBJ2-7 TRBD1 TRBV30 few CAWSMEPGQGVYEQYF TGTGCCTGGAGTATGGAGCCGGGACAGGGAGTCTACGAGCAGTACTTC
TRBJ2-7 TRBD1 TRBV28 - CASSPIQTGPDLRGQYF TGTGCCAGCAGTCCAATCCAGACAGGGCCCGACCTACGGGGACAGTACTTC
TRBJ1-2 TRBD1 TRBV11-3 many CAIDRGNGYTF TGTGCCATCGACAGGGGGAACGGCTACACCTTC
TRBJ2-3 TRBD2 TRBV28 - CALRDYLTGTQYF TGTGCCTTAAGGGACTACCTCACAGGTACGCAGTATTTT
TRBJ2-2 TRBD2 TRBV6-2/TRBV6-3 - CASSEGSLAGRGTGELFF TGTGCCAGCAGTGAAGGGAGTCTAGCGGGAAGGGGGACCGGGGAGCTGTTTTTT
TRBJ2-5 - TRBV3-1 many CASSQGWGAEETQYF TGTGCCAGCAGCCAAGGTTGGGGGGCGGAGGAGACCCAGTACTTC
TRBJ2-7 TRBD2 TRBV7-9 few CASSLTIVAGGDYEQYF TGTGCCAGCAGCTTAACGATAGTGGCGGGGGGAGACTACGAGCAGTACTTC
TRBJ2-7 TRBD2 TRBV2 many CASSEMASGSHEQYF TGTGCCAGCAGTGAAATGGCTAGCGGGAGCCACGAGCAGTACTTC
TRBJ2-2 TRBD1 TRBV5-1 - CASSQTGGQDGELFF TGCGCCAGCAGCCAGACAGGGGGCCAGGACGGGGAGCTGTTTTTT
TRBJ1-1 - TRBV20-1 - CSARTLDSEAFF TGCAGTGCGCGGACACTAGATTCTGAAGCTTTCTTT
TRBJ1-2 - TRBV7-2 - CASSELMGLSTF TGTGCCAGCAGCGAACTAATGGGGTTGTCCACCTTC
TRBJ2-1 - TRBV5-4 - CASRTKGGALDEQFF TGTGCCAGCAGAACAAAAGGCGGGGCGCTCGATGAGCAGTTCTTC
TRBJ2-5 - TRBV12-3/TRBV12-4 many CASSDGLSQETQYF TGTGCCAGCAGTGACGGACTCTCCCAAGAGACCCAGTACTTC
TRBJ2-1 TRBD1 TRBV2 - CASSAGTGGVNEQFF TGTGCCAGCAGTGCCGGGACAGGGGGCGTAAATGAGCAGTTCTTC
TRBJ2-6 - TRBV2 - CASRVTVSGANVLTF TGTGCCAGCAGGGTGACAGTCTCTGGGGCCAACGTCCTGACTTTC
TRBJ1-2 - TRBV28 many CAIPSTPTGGHTF TGTGCCATCCCGTCGACTCCCACGGGGGGCCACACCTTC
TRBJ2-7 TRBD2 TRBV28 many CASSFALAGVDF TGTGCCAGCAGTTTTGCTCTAGCGGGAGTTGACTTC
TRBJ2-3 TRBD2 TRBV5-1 - CASSLAGTSGSPDTQYF TGCGCCAGCAGCTTGGCGGGGACTAGCGGGAGTCCAGATACGCAGTATTTT
TRBJ2-7 TRBD1 TRBV15 - CATGPPGQNYEQYF TGTGCCACCGGACCTCCGGGACAGAACTACGAGCAGTACTTC
TRBJ2-2 - TRBV3-1 many CASASVPGGELFF TGTGCCTCAGCATCGGTCCCCGGCGGGGAGCTGTTTTTT
TRBJ2-6 - TRBV12-3/TRBV12-4 many CASSSGYSGANVLTF TGTGCCAGCAGTTCGGGGTACTCTGGGGCCAACGTCCTGACTTTC
TRBJ2-1 TRBD2 TRBV28 - CASSLFAVFPTGTSGNEQFF TGTGCCAGCAGTTTGTTCGCGGTGTTTCCCACCGGGACTAGCGGGAATGAGCAGTTCTTC
TRBJ1-5 - TRBV20-1 - CSASAGYSNQPQHF TGCAGTGCTAGCGCCGGTTATAGCAATCAGCCCCAGCATTTT
TRBJ2-2 - TRBV29-1 few CSVRDGSMNTGELFF TGCAGCGTACGTGATGGGTCCATGAACACCGGGGAGCTGTTTTTT
TRBJ1-4 - TRBV9 few CASSVGGVEEKLFF TGTGCCAGCAGCGTCGGAGGAGTGGAGGAAAAACTGTTTTTT
TRBJ2-5 - TRBV28 - CASSFGGQLQETQYF TGTGCCAGCAGTTTCGGGGGACAGCTCCAAGAGACCCAGTACTTC
TRBJ1-1 - TRBV6-1 - CASSPGPPGSTEAFF TGTGCCAGCAGTCCGGGCCCCCCAGGATCCACTGAAGCTTTCTTT
TRBJ1-6 TRBD1 TRBV18 - CASSPLGTENSPLHF TGTGCCAGCTCACCATTAGGGACAGAAAATTCACCCCTCCACTTT
TRBJ2-1 TRBD2 TRBV2 - CATPRGGRAPNEQFF TGTGCCACCCCACGGGGCGGGAGGGCGCCAAATGAGCAGTTCTTC
TRBJ2-7 - TRBV4-1 - CASSQDRYTVSTTDEQYF TGCGCCAGCAGCCAAGACAGATATACGGTCTCTACTACCGACGAACAGTACTTC
TRBJ2-2 TRBD1 TRBV7-3 - CASSPSRDRGRSGELFF TGTGCCAGCAGCCCGTCCCGGGACAGGGGGCGCTCCGGGGAGCTGTTTTTT
TRBJ1-1 - TRBV12-3/TRBV12-4 many CASSFIVERDPTKSGFVPEAFF TGTGCCAGCAGTTTTATCGTTGAAAGGGACCCCACCAAGTCTGGGTTCGTGCCTGAAGCTTTCTTT
TRBJ1-5 - TRBV6-2/TRBV6-3 - CASTRQADYSNQPQHF TGTGCCAGCACACGCCAGGCTGATTATAGCAATCAGCCCCAGCATTTT
TRBJ2-2 - TRBV2 many CASSEVGWTTGELFF TGTGCCAGCAGTGAAGTCGGTTGGACCACCGGGGAGCTGTTTTTT
TRBJ2-2 - TRBV2 many CASRRDPTGELFF TGTGCCAGCCGTCGGGATCCCACCGGGGAGCTGTTTTTT
TRBJ2-1 - TRBV28 - CASSLPDPTNEQFF TGTGCCAGCAGTTTACCCGACCCAACCAATGAGCAGTTCTTC
TRBJ1-2 - TRBV15 many CATSRQGNYGYTF TGTGCCACCAGCAGACAGGGTAACTATGGCTACACCTTC
TRBJ2-5 - TRBV10-3 many CAISESSASGETQYF TGTGCCATCAGTGAGTCTAGCGCCTCGGGGGAGACCCAGTACTTC